A single sample gave rise to the 26 T cell receptor beta chains below, sequenced in a study of technical replicates of blood from a handful of donors. The repertoire was sequenced with immunoSEQ multiplex PCR; TCRdb's copy has only in-frame clones and lacks some. Of about 94,000 clones in the sample, about 96% are singletons; the top ten hold 0.36%. The material sequenced was T cells isolated from PBMCs. The origin of the receptors is a human donor in good health.

The chain is built from TRBV5-6 and TRBJ1-2, with 7 bases lining up with TRBD1. CDR3 length: 16 amino acids. V trimming: 2 bases; J trimming: 7 bases; junction bases outside the gene matches: 14. CDR1 SGHDT and CDR2 YYEEEE come from the germline V gene. In nucleotides, the CDR3 is TGTGCCAGCAGCTTCCCGACAGGGCAAGGATCGTTTGGCTACACCTTC. Its translation: CASSFPTGQGSFGYTF.

The chain carries TRBV2 and TRBJ2-3; TRBD2 is a possible D gene (5 bases). The CDR3 loop spans 13 amino acids. Between the trimmed V and J ends, which lost 7 bases and 6 bases, there was a span of 14 bases. Germline CDR1 reads SNHLY; CDR2 reads FYNNEI. CDR3 region: CASKPDFADTQYF. CDR3 nucleotides: TGTGCCAGCAAGCCGGACTTCGCTGATACGCAGTATTTT. The complete variable domain, with remaining parts taken from reference TRBV2 and TRBJ2-3, reads EPEVTQTPSHQVTQMGQEVILRCVPISNHLYFYWYRQILGQKVEFLVSFYNNEISEKSEIFDDQFSVERPDGSNFTLKIRSTKLEDSAMYFCASKPDFADTQYFGPGTRLTVL.

V is TRBV7-2 and J is TRBJ2-5; 8 bases fit TRBD2. Trimming cost V 8 bases and J 8 bases; bases outside gene matches: 16. There are 15 residues in the CDR3. Germline-derived CDR1 and CDR2 are SGHTA and FQGNSA. The CDR3 coding sequence is TGTGCCAGCGGGCGGCGGGAGGTCCGGCAAGGAACCCAGTACTTC. Translation gives CASGRREVRQGTQYF.

The chain links TRBV20-1 to TRBJ1-2; 8 nucleotides agree with TRBD1. Unmatched junction bases numbered 1, after V lost 3 bases and J lost 7 bases. The CDR3 is made up of 11 amino acids. Germline V gives CDR1 DFQATT, CDR2 SNEGSKA (reference sequence). The CDR3 region is CSARDRAGYTF. DNA for the CDR3: TGCAGTGCTAGGGACAGGGCTGGCTACACCTTC.

CDR3 sequence reads: CASGVGRSYEQYF. The CDR3 DNA sequence: TGTGCCAGCGGCGTGGGGAGATCCTACGAGCAGTACTTC. The chain combines TRBV28 with TRBJ2-7, with a weak D call TRBD2 (5 bases). Germline lookup yields CDR1 MDHEN and CDR2 SYDVKM. The V end lost 8 bases, the J end lost 1 base, and 12 bases lay between the germline ends. The CDR3 is made up of 13 amino acids.

The chain is built from TRBV10-3 and TRBJ1-5, with TRBD1 matching 8 bases. V dropped 6 bases and J dropped 3; count of bases not matched to a gene: 4. The CDR3 is made up of 14 amino acids. Looked up from germline, CDR1 is ENHRY and CDR2 is SYGVKD. CDR3 bases: TGTGCCATCAGAGGACAGGGCAACAATCAGCCCCAGCATTTT. Translation: CAIRGQGNNQPQHF.

The chain recombines TRBV6-1 with TRBJ2-1; 7 bases align to TRBD2. This CDR3 has 14 residues. Germline assignment: CDR1 MNHNS and CDR2 SASEGT. Trimming removed 6 bases from V and 8 bases from J; junction bases left unmatched: 10. The CDR3 coding sequence is TGTGCCAGCAGAGTTACCGGGACTATAGATGAGCAGTTCTTC. The encoded protein is CASRVTGTIDEQFF.

The rearrangement links TRBV15 to TRBJ1-2; possibly TRBD1 for D (6 bases). The germline CDR1 and CDR2 sequences are LNHNV and YYDKDF (reference sequence). The CDR3 is 15 amino acids. The V gene lost 0 bases and the J gene lost 6 bases, with 14 bases spanning the gap. The CDR3 DNA sequence: TGTGCCACCAGCAGAGATCGACGGGGGGCAGATGGCTACACCTTC. The encoded protein is CATSRDRRGADGYTF.

This chain uses TRBV5-1 with TRBJ2-2; D is unresolved. V dropped 3 bases and J dropped 3 bases, with 3 bases sitting between them. CDR3 length equals 12 residues. The germline V gene encodes CDR1 SGHRS and CDR2 YFSETQ. CDR3 DNA sequence: TGCGCCAGCAGCTCCTACACCGGGGAGCTGTTTTTT. Translation gives CASSSYTGELFF.

The gene calls are TRBV5-1 and TRBJ2-4; 7 bases match TRBD1. The CDR3 is 16 amino acids. From germline, CDR1 is SGHRS and CDR2 YFSETQ. Trimming took 3 bases from V and 3 from J; bases not matched to a gene: 9. The CDR3 loop is CASSSDRVDGKNIQYF. The CDR3 DNA reads as TGCGCCAGCAGCTCAGACAGGGTAGATGGCAAAAACATTCAGTACTTC. The whole variable domain, remainder taken from reference TRBV5-1 and TRBJ2-4, is KAGVTQTPRYLIKTRGQQVTLSCSPISGHRSVSWYQQTPGQGLQFLFEYFSETQRNKGNFPGRFSGRQFSNSRSEMNVSTLELGDSALYLCASSSDRVDGKNIQYFGAGTRLSVL.

V is TRBV19 and J is TRBJ2-1; TRBD2 matches at 14 bases. V shed 3 bases, J shed 8 bases, and the junction held 3 bases outside the gene matches. CDR3 length equals 15 residues. Germline V gives CDR1 LNHDA, CDR2 SQIVND (reference sequence). CDR3 in amino acids: CASSMGLAGVYEQFF. As DNA, the CDR3 is TGTGCCAGTAGTATGGGACTAGCGGGAGTTTATGAGCAGTTCTTC.

V usage is TRBV9 and J usage is TRBJ1-5; possibly TRBD1 for D (6 bases). CDR1 SGDLS and CDR2 YYNGEE come from the germline V gene. The CDR3 length is 14 residues. V was cut by 0 bases and J by 3 bases, with 7 bases left in between. CDR3 sequence: CASSVGDTNQPQHF. In DNA form, the CDR3 reads TGTGCCAGCAGCGTAGGGGACACCAATCAGCCCCAGCATTTT.

This chain uses TRBV29-1 with TRBJ2-6; D call uncertain. CDR1 is SQVTM and CDR2 is ANQGSEA in the germline V gene. V was pared by 2 bases and J by 0 bases, with 17 bases between. This CDR3 spans 18 amino acids. Here the CDR3 reads CSVEHWAEKSSGANVLTF. As DNA, the CDR3 is TGCAGCGTTGAACATTGGGCAGAGAAGAGCTCTGGGGCCAACGTCCTGACTTTC. The full variable domain, its missing parts supplied by reference TRBV29-1 and TRBJ2-6, is SAVISQKPSRDICQRGTSLTIQCQVDSQVTMMFWYRQQPGQSLTLIATANQGSEATYESGFVIDKFPISRPNLTFSTLTVSNMSPEDSSIYLCSVEHWAEKSSGANVLTFGAGSRLTVL.

The chain is built from TRBV19 and TRBJ1-1; possibly TRBD1 for D (5 bases). Per germline, CDR1 LNHDA and CDR2 SQIVND (reference sequence). Trimming stripped 0 bases from V and 1 base from J, with 12 bases between. The length of the CDR3 is 16 residues. DNA of the CDR3: TGTGCCAGTAGTATAGATTGGGGGAGGAGGAACACTGAAGCTTTCTTT. As protein: CASSIDWGRRNTEAFF.

This clone was found once. V is TRBV18 and J is TRBJ1-1; D gene unclear. V gave up 1 base and J gave up 6 bases, with 9 bases separating them. This CDR3 region has 13 residues. CDR1 and CDR2 from the germline V gene are KGHSH and LQKENI. CDR3 coding DNA: TGTGCCAGCTCACCACTCTTTCTTTCTGAAGCTTTCTTT. It specifies CASSPLFLSEAFF.

The genes are TRBV18 and TRBJ1-1; 10 bases align to TRBD1. Trimming took 2 bases from V and 3 from J; bases not matched to a gene: 12. The CDR3 spans 18 residues. Per the germline V gene, CDR1 is KGHSH and CDR2 is LQKENI. CDR3 nucleotide sequence: TGTGCCAGCTCACCATCCTTGACAGGGGGCAAGTTTTACACTGAAGCTTTCTTT. It is translated as CASSPSLTGGKFYTEAFF.

The chain carries TRBV6-5 and TRBJ2-2, with D unclear. CDR3 size: 12 residues. V lost 7 bases and J lost 4, with 7 bases in between. CDR1 and CDR2 from the germline V gene are MNHEY and SVGAGI. CDR3 coding DNA: TGTGCCAGCATCACTGCCACCGGGGAGCTGTTTTTT. It yields the protein CASITATGELFF.

This clone was observed a few times. The chain uses TRBV2 and TRBJ2-7; TRBD2 agrees at 7 bases. The V segment lost 5 bases and the J segment 4 bases; nucleotides outside the gene matches: 8. CDR1 is SNHLY, CDR2 FYNNEI, per germline. The CDR3 has 14 residues. CDR3 in amino acids: CASSNRLADYEQYF. In nucleotides, the CDR3 is TGTGCCAGCAGTAACAGACTAGCTGATTACGAGCAGTACTTC.

CDR3 region: CASSIVAGGRGEQYF. The CDR3 DNA reads as TGTGCCAGTAGTATTGTAGCAGGGGGCCGCGGGGAGCAGTACTTC. The rearrangement joins TRBV19 to TRBJ2-7; 8 bases line up with TRBD1. CDR1 and CDR2 (germline): LNHDA, SQIVND (reference sequence). Germline trimming cut 3 bases from V and 7 bases from J; bases unmatched to any gene: 11. This CDR3 spans 15 amino acids.

The J gene is TRBJ1-1, the V gene TRBV9, with 9 bases fitting TRBD1. This CDR3 has 15 residues. CDR1 and CDR2 (germline): SGDLS, YYNGEE. Losses at the gene ends were 2 bases for V and 1 base for J; bases not matched to a gene: 3. This CDR3 reads CASSVGQGRNTEAFF. The CDR3, as DNA: TGTGCCAGCAGCGTTGGACAGGGGAGGAACACTGAAGCTTTCTTT.

The chain links TRBV6-1 to TRBJ1-3; 9 nucleotides agree with TRBD1. This CDR3 region has 15 residues. Per germline, CDR1 MNHNS and CDR2 SASEGT. V shed 4 bases, J shed 4 bases, and the junction held 5 bases outside the gene matches. DNA for the CDR3: TGTGCCAGCAGTGGACTGGGACAGGGAGGAAACACCATATATTTT. Protein sequence: CASSGLGQGGNTIYF.

The rearrangement uses TRBV12-5 and TRBJ2-1, with D possibly matching TRBD2 (6 bases). Trimming took off 1 base at V and 3 bases at J, with 10 bases between the two ends. This CDR3 is built from 15 residues. Germline assignment: CDR1 LGHNT and CDR2 FRNRAP. CDR3 bases: TGTGCTAGTGGTTTGGACATCGGGGGCTACAATGAGCAGTTCTTC. Encoded protein: CASGLDIGGYNEQFF.

Only one count was recorded for this clone. The chain joins TRBV6-5 to TRBJ1-3; D uncertain. Deletions cut 2 bases from V and 2 bases from J, with 7 bases between. This CDR3 has 14 amino acids. CDR1 and CDR2 from the germline V gene are MNHEY and SVGAGI. The CDR3 DNA sequence: TGTGCCAGCAGTTACGGCGGCACTGGAAACACCATATATTTT. It yields the protein CASSYGGTGNTIYF.

CDR3: CASSSGSLAAQETQYF. The CDR3 DNA is TGCGCCAGCAGCTCTGGATCGCTAGCAGCACAGGAGACCCAGTACTTC. The chain has TRBV5-1 and TRBJ2-5; a possible D gene is TRBD2 (5 bases). Germline V lookup: CDR1 SGHRS, CDR2 YFSETQ. Trimming left V 3 bases short and J 5 bases short, with 20 bases between. The CDR3 runs to 16 residues.

The chain has TRBV4-1 and TRBJ2-1; D is uncertain. V lost 0 bases and J 3 bases, leaving 6 bases between the germline ends. The CDR3 is 14 amino acids. Germline V gene sequence: CDR1 MGHRA, CDR2 YSYEKL. The CDR3 loop is CASSQDLFYNEQFF. The CDR3 DNA is TGCGCCAGCAGCCAAGACCTTTTCTACAATGAGCAGTTCTTC.

This chain links TRBV25-1 with TRBJ2-2, with 10 nucleotides matching TRBD1. CDR3 length equals 17 residues. V shed 3 bases, J shed 5 bases, and the junction held 9 bases outside the gene matches. CDR1 and CDR2 (germline): MGHDK, SYGVNS. The CDR3 nucleotides read TGTGCCAGCAGTGAGACTCCCCCGGACAGGGGGACCGGGGAGCTGTTTTTT. It yields the protein CASSETPPDRGTGELFF.